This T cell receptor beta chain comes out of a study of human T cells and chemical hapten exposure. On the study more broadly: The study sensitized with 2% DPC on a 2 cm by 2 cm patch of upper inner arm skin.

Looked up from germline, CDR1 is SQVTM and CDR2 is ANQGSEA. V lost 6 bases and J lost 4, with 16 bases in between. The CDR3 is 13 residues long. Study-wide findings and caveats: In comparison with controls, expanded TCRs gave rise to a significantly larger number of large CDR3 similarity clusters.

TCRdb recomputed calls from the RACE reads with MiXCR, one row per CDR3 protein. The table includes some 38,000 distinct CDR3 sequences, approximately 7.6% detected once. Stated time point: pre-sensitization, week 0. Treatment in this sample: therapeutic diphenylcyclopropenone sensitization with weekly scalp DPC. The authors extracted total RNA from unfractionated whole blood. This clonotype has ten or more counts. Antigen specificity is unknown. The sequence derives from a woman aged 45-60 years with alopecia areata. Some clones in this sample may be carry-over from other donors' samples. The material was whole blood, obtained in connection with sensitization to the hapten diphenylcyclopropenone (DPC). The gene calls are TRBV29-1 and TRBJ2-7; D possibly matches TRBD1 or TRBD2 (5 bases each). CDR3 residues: CSVSGHGTYEQYF. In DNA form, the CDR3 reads TGCAGCGTATCCGGACACGGGACGTACGAGCAGTACTTC.